The 27 T cell receptor beta chains given below trace back to one sample, sequenced in a study of beta chain features in type 1 diabetes. Whole-study findings and limits: Moderate yet significant TCRB CDR3 shortening was seen in Type 1 diabetes patients in all four CD4+ subsets.

Of the isolated RNA, all was reverse transcribed, and so the sequenced material was expressed TCRB transcripts. This table comes from immunoSEQ multiplex PCR, and its TCRdb copy is limited to in-frame clones, with some not included. Of 250,000 to 300,000 clones listed, 14% are singletons. No antigen has been assigned to these receptors. Sequencing used naive CD4+ T cells from blood. These receptors were taken from a man aged 30 to 39 with type 1 diabetes.

V is TRBV5-6 and J is TRBJ1-2; TRBD1 aligns across 8 bases. In germline, CDR1 is SGHDT, CDR2 YYEEEE. J gave up 5 bases and V 3 bases, and 6 bases lay outside the gene matches. The CDR3 is made up of 14 amino acids. DNA for the CDR3: TGTGCCAGCAGCTGGGACAGGAGTACTTATGGCTACACCTTC. Its protein product is CASSWDRSTYGYTF.

This clone was counted between two and nine times. The rearrangement links TRBV6-6 to TRBJ2-7; 9 nucleotides line up with TRBD1. Looked up from germline, CDR1 is MNHNY and CDR2 is SVGAGI (reference sequence). The CDR3 has 14 amino acids. Trimming took 7 bases from V and 3 from J; bases not matched to a gene: 7. The CDR3 bases are TGTGCCAGCACTACTCGGGACAGGGTCTACGAGCAGTACTTC. It translates to CASTTRDRVYEQYF.

This clone was observed a handful of times. This chain connects TRBV5-1 to TRBJ2-1; D gene ambiguous. This CDR3 has 13 amino acids. CDR1 is SGHRS and CDR2 is YFSETQ in the germline V gene. Trimming shortened V by 0 bases and J by 5 bases, and 6 bases separated the two germline ends. CDR3 DNA sequence: TGCGCCAGCAGCTTGGAGCCTAACAATGAGCAGTTCTTC. This encodes CASSLEPNNEQFF. The whole variable domain, filled in from reference TRBV5-1 and TRBJ2-1, reads KAGVTQTPRYLIKTRGQQVTLSCSPISGHRSVSWYQQTPGQGLQFLFEYFSETQRNKGNFPGRFSGRQFSNSRSEMNVSTLELGDSALYLCASSLEPNNEQFFGPGTRLTVL.

This clone came up a few times. V is TRBV29-1 and J is TRBJ2-1; 11 bases match TRBD2. J gave up 0 bases and V 7 bases, and 14 bases lay outside the gene matches. This CDR3 contains 18 residues. Germline CDR1 and CDR2: SQVTM and ANQGSEA. The CDR3 sequence: CSGLTSGNPISSYNEQFF. The CDR3 DNA follows: TGCAGCGGCCTGACTAGCGGGAACCCCATCAGCTCCTACAATGAGCAGTTCTTC.

The CDR3 spells CSVERSSYNEQFF. For the CDR3, the DNA is TGCAGCGTTGAAAGGAGCTCCTACAATGAGCAGTTCTTC. The gene calls are TRBV29-1 and TRBJ2-1; unclear D gene. This CDR3 has 13 residues. CDR1 and CDR2 (germline): SQVTM, ANQGSEA. Trimming shortened V by 2 bases and J by 0 bases, and 5 bases separated the two germline ends.

The V call is TRBV11-2, the J call TRBJ2-1; 8 bases line up with TRBD2. V gave up 1 base and J gave up 5 bases; unmatched junction bases: 13. The CDR3 has 18 amino acids. Germline V lookup: CDR1 SGHAT, CDR2 FQNNGV. CDR3 residues: CASSLGSLWLAGHNEQFF. For the CDR3, the DNA is TGTGCCAGCAGCTTAGGGTCCTTGTGGCTAGCGGGCCACAATGAGCAGTTCTTC.

The J gene is TRBJ2-7, the V gene TRBV28, with 12 bases lining up with TRBD2. CDR3 length: 16 amino acids. With 6 bases clipped from V and 7 bases from J, the junction kept 13 bases outside the gene matches. The germline V gene encodes CDR1 MDHEN and CDR2 SYDVKM. The CDR3 coding sequence is TGTGCCAGCAGCAGTAACCTAGCGGGAGGGCCGGGAGAGCAGTACTTC. It codes for CASSSNLAGGPGEQYF.

This CDR3 is CASSAEGSPNYGYTF. As DNA, the CDR3 is TGTGCCAGCAGCGCGGAGGGCAGTCCCAACTATGGCTACACCTTC. This chain connects TRBV7-9 to TRBJ1-2; D gene uncertain. Trimming removed 5 bases at V and 2 bases at J, with 15 bases between. The CDR3 length is 15 residues. The germline V gene has CDR1 SEHNR and CDR2 FQNEAQ (reference sequence).

The chain uses TRBV5-1 and TRBJ2-2; the D is unclear. The CDR3 contains 13 residues. The germline V gene has CDR1 SGHRS and CDR2 YFSETQ. V lost 1 base to trimming and J lost 7 bases, with 8 bases between them. The CDR3 bases are TGCGCCAGCAGCTTGCCTAGATTCGGGGAGCTGTTTTTT. Its translation: CASSLPRFGELFF.

The rearrangement joins TRBV7-3 to TRBJ2-1, with 11 positions matching TRBD1. The CDR3 consists of 17 residues. Germline trimming cut 4 bases from V and 8 bases from J; bases unmatched to any gene: 13. Germline V gene sequence: CDR1 SGHTA, CDR2 FQGTGA. Here the CDR3 reads CASSSRTGGTVADEQFF. DNA for the CDR3: TGTGCCAGCAGCTCTCGGACAGGGGGCACGGTGGCGGATGAGCAGTTCTTC. The variable domain in full, with the rest retrieved from reference TRBV7-3 and TRBJ2-1, is GAGVSQTPSNKVTEKGKYVELRCDPISGHTALYWYRQSLGQGPEFLIYFQGTGAADDSGLPNDRFFAVRPEGSVSTLKIQRTERGDSAVYLCASSSRTGGTVADEQFFGPGTRLTVL.

This clone was found a few times. The chain links TRBV7-3 to TRBJ2-1; TRBD1 agrees at 8 bases. CDR3 size: 14 residues. Looked up from germline, CDR1 is SGHTA and CDR2 is FQGTGA. V trimming: 5 bases; J trimming: 5 bases; junction bases outside the gene matches: 5. The CDR3 sequence is CASSRTGQDNEQFF. The DNA of the CDR3 is TGTGCCAGCAGCCGGACAGGGCAAGACAATGAGCAGTTCTTC.

About this clone: Other DNA sequences within the sample encode an identical CDR3. V usage is TRBV20-1 and J usage is TRBJ2-5; D uncertain. The germline V and J ends were trimmed by 2 bases and 2 bases, with 3 bases remaining between them. CDR3 length: 11 amino acids. CDR1 is DFQATT, CDR2 SNEGSKA, per germline (reference sequence). DNA of the CDR3: TGCAGTGCTAGACGTCAAGAGACCCAGTACTTC. It yields the protein CSARRQETQYF.

The chain recombines TRBV7-3 with TRBJ2-7; D possibly corresponds to TRBD2 (6 bases). Germline V gene sequence: CDR1 SGHTA, CDR2 FQGTGA. CDR3 length equals 13 residues. The germline V and J ends were trimmed by 5 bases and 6 bases, with 14 bases remaining between them. The CDR3 sequence: CASSPQAGSEQYF. The CDR3 DNA follows: TGTGCCAGCAGCCCGCAAGCGGGTAGCGAGCAGTACTTC.

This chain connects TRBV30 to TRBJ2-7; D is undetermined. The CDR3 consists of 13 residues. Germline CDR1 reads GTSNPN; CDR2 reads SVGIG (reference sequence). The V end was cut by 5 bases, the J end by 1 base, with 12 bases between. Here the CDR3 reads CAWVSPGSYEQYF. CDR3 DNA sequence: TGTGCCTGGGTCAGCCCCGGGTCCTACGAGCAGTACTTC.

In its sample, this clone was seen a few times. The chain carries TRBV18 and TRBJ2-5, with D hard to call. This CDR3 is 13 amino acids long. The germline V gene encodes CDR1 KGHSH and CDR2 LQKENI. V was trimmed by 2 bases and J by 2 bases, leaving 6 bases between them. The CDR3 DNA reads as TGTGCCAGCTCACCAGGGCCTCAAGAGACCCAGTACTTC. Translating gives CASSPGPQETQYF. The full variable domain, with the rest looked up from reference TRBV18 and TRBJ2-5, is NAGVMQNPRHLVRRRGQEARLRCSPMKGHSHVYWYRQLPEEGLKFMVYLQKENIIDESGMPKERFSAEFPKEGPSILRIQQVVRGDSAAYFCASSPGPQETQYFGPGTRLLVL.

The table lists this clone with a few counts. The chain links TRBV9 to TRBJ2-1; D not certain. This CDR3 region has 13 residues. Germline assignment: CDR1 SGDLS and CDR2 YYNGEE. Trimming removed 4 bases at V and 9 bases at J, with 14 bases between. CDR3 bases: TGTGCCAGCAGCCCCTCCGCTATGATTGAGCAGTTCTTC. Translated, it gives CASSPSAMIEQFF.

The chain has TRBV7-9 and TRBJ2-5; a weak D match, TRBD2 (6 bases). The closer fit of TRBJ2-7 to the DNA end suggests the J call may be wrong. Germline CDR1 is SEHNR and CDR2 is FQNEAQ (reference sequence). This CDR3 has 14 amino acids. Written as DNA, the CDR3 is TGTGCCAGCAGCTTAGCAGGGACTTCCTACGAGCAGTACTTC. Translating gives CASSLAGTSYEQYF.

This chain links TRBV18 with TRBJ2-1, with D unresolved. The V and J ends lost 1 base and 2 bases respectively, with 3 bases between them. Germline CDR1 KGHSH, CDR2 LQKENI. The CDR3 contains 13 residues. CDR3 coding DNA: TGTGCCAGCTCACCACTCACCTACAATGAGCAGTTCTTC. It codes for CASSPLTYNEQFF.

This clone appeared a few times. This chain links TRBV7-9 with TRBJ2-1; tentatively, D is TRBD1 (5 bases). The V end was cut by 4 bases, the J end by 0 bases, with 19 bases between. The CDR3 runs to 18 residues. Germline loops: CDR1 SEHNR, CDR2 FQNEAQ (reference sequence). CDR3 in amino acids: CASSSRTSKLSSYNEQFF. In DNA, the CDR3 is TGTGCCAGCAGCTCAAGGACAAGTAAATTAAGCTCCTACAATGAGCAGTTCTTC.

The chain employs TRBV5-4 and TRBJ2-3; a possible D gene is TRBD1 (6 bases). V was cut by 4 bases and J by 4 bases, with 19 bases left in between. From germline, CDR1 is SGHNT and CDR2 YYREEE (reference sequence). CDR3 length equals 16 residues. CDR3 protein: CASSPTIGQPSDTQYF. DNA for the CDR3: TGTGCCAGCAGCCCTACGATTGGACAGCCTTCAGATACGCAGTATTTT. Using reference TRBV5-4 and TRBJ2-3 for the parts outside the CDR3, the full variable domain is ETGVTQSPTHLIKTRGQQVTLRCSSQSGHNTVSWYQQALGQGPQFIFQYYREEENGRGNFPPRFSGLQFPNYSSELNVNALELDDSALYLCASSPTIGQPSDTQYFGPGTRLTVL.

This clone appeared a few times. The V call is TRBV5-1, the J call TRBJ2-7, with TRBD1 matching over 7 bases. The CDR3 sequence is 14 residues long. After removal of 3 bases from V and 0 bases from J, the junction contained 3 bases not matched to a gene. Per germline, CDR1 SGHRS and CDR2 YFSETQ. This chain's CDR3 is CASSWTGDSYEQYF. The CDR3 DNA is TGCGCCAGCAGCTGGACAGGAGACTCCTACGAGCAGTACTTC.

In its sample, this clone was seen a few times. The genes are TRBV30 and TRBJ2-2, with 9 bases lining up with TRBD1. In germline, CDR1 is GTSNPN, CDR2 SVGIG (reference sequence). V was clipped by 1 base and J by 8 bases; unmatched bases: 5. The CDR3 runs to 14 residues. The CDR3 DNA sequence: TGTGCCTGGAGTGCCGGGACAGGGAAGGGGGAGCTGTTTTTT. It specifies CAWSAGTGKGELFF.

The CDR3 region has the DNA TGCAGCGTAGGACTAGCGGGACTAACAGATACGCAGTATTTT. Translation gives CSVGLAGLTDTQYF. This rearrangement joins TRBV29-1 to TRBJ2-3; TRBD2 matches 12 bases. This CDR3 is built from 14 residues. With 6 bases clipped from V and 3 bases from J, the junction kept 4 bases outside the gene matches. Germline V gene sequence: CDR1 SQVTM, CDR2 ANQGSEA.

This clone was recorded a few times. The chain couples TRBV20-1 to TRBJ2-1; no reliable D call. There are 9 residues in the CDR3. CDR1 DFQATT and CDR2 SNEGSKA come from the germline V gene (reference sequence). Trimming cost V 6 bases and J 10 bases, with 7 bases left between them. CDR3 sequence: CSAVPEQFF. CDR3 coding DNA: TGCAGTGCCGTCCCCGAGCAGTTCTTC.

The CDR3 loop reads CASSYRQGYEQYF. DNA for the CDR3: TGTGCCAGCAGCTACCGACAGGGGTACGAGCAGTACTTC. V and J are TRBV11-1 and TRBJ2-7, with 8 nucleotides matching TRBD1. The CDR3 totals 13 residues. Trimming at V came to 4 bases and at J to 4 bases, leaving 3 bases not matched to a gene. CDR1 and CDR2 (germline): SGHAT, FQDESV (reference sequence).

The chain uses TRBV7-8 and TRBJ2-3, with D perhaps TRBD2 (5 bases). CDR1 and CDR2 from the germline V gene are SGHVS and FQNEAQ. The CDR3 length is 15 residues. The V end lost 1 base, the J end lost 3 bases, and 11 bases lay between the germline ends. CDR3 in amino acids: CASSLGSLGTDTQYF. CDR3 in DNA: TGTGCCAGCAGCTTAGGGTCACTAGGTACAGATACGCAGTATTTT.

The chain joins TRBV18 to TRBJ2-7; D is uncertain. The germline V and J ends were trimmed by 6 bases and 2 bases, with 11 bases remaining between them. CDR1 KGHSH and CDR2 LQKENI come from the germline V gene. This CDR3 has 13 residues. The CDR3 loop is CASSPRATYEQYF. The CDR3 region has the DNA TGTGCCAGCTCCCCCCGAGCTACCTACGAGCAGTACTTC.